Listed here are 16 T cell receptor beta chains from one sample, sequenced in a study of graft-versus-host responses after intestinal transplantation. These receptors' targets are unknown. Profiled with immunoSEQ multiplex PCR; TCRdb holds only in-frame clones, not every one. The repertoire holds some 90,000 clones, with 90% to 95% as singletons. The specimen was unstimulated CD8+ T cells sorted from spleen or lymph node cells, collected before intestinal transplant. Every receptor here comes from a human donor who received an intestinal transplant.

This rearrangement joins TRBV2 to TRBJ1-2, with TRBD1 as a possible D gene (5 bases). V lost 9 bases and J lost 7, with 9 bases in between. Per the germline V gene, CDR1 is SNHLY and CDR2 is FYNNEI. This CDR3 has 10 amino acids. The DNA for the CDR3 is TGTGCCAGGAAACAGGTTGGCTACACCTTC. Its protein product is CARKQVGYTF.

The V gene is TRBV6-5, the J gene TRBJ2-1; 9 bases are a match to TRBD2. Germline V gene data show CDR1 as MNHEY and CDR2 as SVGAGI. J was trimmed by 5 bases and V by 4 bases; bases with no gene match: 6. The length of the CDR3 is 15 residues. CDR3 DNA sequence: TGTGCCAGCAGTTCCTATAGCGGGAGTAACAATGAGCAGTTCTTC. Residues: CASSSYSGSNNEQFF.

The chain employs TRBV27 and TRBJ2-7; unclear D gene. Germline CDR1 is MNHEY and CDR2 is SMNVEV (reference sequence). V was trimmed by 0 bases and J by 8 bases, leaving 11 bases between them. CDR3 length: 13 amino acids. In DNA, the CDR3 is TGTGCCAGCAGTTTATCGGGTTCGGAACAGCAGTACTTC. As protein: CASSLSGSEQQYF.

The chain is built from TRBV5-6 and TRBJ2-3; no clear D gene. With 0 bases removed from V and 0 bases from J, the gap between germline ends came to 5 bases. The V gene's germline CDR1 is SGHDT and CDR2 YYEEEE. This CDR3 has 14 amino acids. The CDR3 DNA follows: TGTGCCAGCAGCTTGGTCCAGAGCACAGATACGCAGTATTTT. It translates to CASSLVQSTDTQYF. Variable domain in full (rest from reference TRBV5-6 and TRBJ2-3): DAGVTQSPTHLIKTRGQQVTLRCSPKSGHDTVSWYQQALGQGPQFIFQYYEEEERQRGNFPDRFSGHQFPNYSSELNVNALLLGDSALYLCASSLVQSTDTQYFGPGTRLTVL.

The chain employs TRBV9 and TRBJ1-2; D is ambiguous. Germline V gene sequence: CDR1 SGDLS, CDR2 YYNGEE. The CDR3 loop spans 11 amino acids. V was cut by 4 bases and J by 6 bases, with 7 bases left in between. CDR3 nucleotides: TGTGCCAGCAGCCCTACCAATGGCTACACCTTC. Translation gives CASSPTNGYTF.

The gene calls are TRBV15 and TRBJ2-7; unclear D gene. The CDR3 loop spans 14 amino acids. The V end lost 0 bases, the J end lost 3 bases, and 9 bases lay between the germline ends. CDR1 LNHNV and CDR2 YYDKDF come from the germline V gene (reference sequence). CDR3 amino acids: CATSRDHVFYEQYF. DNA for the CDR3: TGTGCCACCAGCAGAGATCACGTTTTCTACGAGCAGTACTTC.

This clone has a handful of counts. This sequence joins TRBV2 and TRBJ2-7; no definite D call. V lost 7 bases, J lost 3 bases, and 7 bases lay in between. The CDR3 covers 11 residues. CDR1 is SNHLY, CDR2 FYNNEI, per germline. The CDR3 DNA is TGTGCCAGCATCTCGGACTACGAGCAGTACTTC. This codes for CASISDYEQYF.

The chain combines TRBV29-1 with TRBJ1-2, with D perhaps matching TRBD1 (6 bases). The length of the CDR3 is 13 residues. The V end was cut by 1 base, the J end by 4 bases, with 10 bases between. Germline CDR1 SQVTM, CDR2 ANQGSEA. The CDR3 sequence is CSVEATGFYGYTF. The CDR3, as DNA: TGCAGCGTTGAAGCCACAGGGTTCTATGGCTACACCTTC.

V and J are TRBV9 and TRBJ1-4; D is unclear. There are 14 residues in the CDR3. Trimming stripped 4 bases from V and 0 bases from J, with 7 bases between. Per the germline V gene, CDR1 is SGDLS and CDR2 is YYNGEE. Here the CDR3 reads CASSPDSTNEKLFF. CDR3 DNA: TGTGCCAGCAGCCCTGACTCAACTAATGAAAAACTGTTTTTT.

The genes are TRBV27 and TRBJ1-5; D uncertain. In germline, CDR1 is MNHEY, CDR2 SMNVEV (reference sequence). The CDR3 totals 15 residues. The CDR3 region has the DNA TGTGCTGCGGGAACCTTTTCCGAGCTTAATCAGCCCCAGCATTTT. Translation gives CAAGTFSELNQPQHF.

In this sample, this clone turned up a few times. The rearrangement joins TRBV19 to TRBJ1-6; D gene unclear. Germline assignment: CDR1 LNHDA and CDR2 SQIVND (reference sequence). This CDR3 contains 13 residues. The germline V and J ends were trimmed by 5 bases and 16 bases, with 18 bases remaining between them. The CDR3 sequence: CASSFALGPDLHF. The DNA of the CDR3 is TGTGCCAGTAGTTTCGCCCTCGGCCCTGATCTCCACTTT.

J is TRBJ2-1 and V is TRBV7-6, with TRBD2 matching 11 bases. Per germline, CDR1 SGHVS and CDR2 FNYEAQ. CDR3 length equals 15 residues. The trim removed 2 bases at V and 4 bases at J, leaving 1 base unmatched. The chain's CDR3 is CASSLLAGGYNEQFF. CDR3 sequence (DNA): TGTGCCAGCAGCTTATTAGCGGGGGGGTACAATGAGCAGTTCTTC.

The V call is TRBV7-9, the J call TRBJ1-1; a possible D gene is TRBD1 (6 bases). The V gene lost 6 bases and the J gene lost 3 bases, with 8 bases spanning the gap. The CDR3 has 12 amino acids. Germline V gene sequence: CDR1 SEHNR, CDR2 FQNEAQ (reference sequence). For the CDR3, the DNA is TGTGCCAGCAGGGACAGCGACACTGAAGCTTTCTTT. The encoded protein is CASRDSDTEAFF.

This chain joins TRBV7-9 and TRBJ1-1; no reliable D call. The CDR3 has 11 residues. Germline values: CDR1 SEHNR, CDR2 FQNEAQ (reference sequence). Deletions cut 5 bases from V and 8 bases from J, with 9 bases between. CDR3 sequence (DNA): TGTGCCAGCAGCGGGCAAGGCGAAGCTTTCTTT. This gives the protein CASSGQGEAFF.

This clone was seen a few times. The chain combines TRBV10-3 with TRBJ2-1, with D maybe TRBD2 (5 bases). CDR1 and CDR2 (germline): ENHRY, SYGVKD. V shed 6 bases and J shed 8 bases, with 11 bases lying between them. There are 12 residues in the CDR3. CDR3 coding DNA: TGTGCCATCAGCCCGGGAACCGATGAGCAGTTCTTC. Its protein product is CAISPGTDEQFF.

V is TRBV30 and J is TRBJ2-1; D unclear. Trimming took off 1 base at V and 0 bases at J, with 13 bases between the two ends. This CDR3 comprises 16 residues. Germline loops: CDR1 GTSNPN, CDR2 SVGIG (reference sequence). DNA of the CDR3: TGTGCCTGGAGTGATTTACGGGCAGGCTCCTACAATGAGCAGTTCTTC. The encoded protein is CAWSDLRAGSYNEQFF.